This TCR beta chain is drawn from a study of CD8+CD57+ T cells in acquired aplastic anemia (dated by TCRdb to the late 2010s). With respect to the entire study: DNA extracted from sorted CD4+ and CD8+ cells had a mean of 3.2 ug, with a range of 0.2 to 27.4 ug. For healthy donor samples, the average read count was about 10 million for CD4+ cells and approximately 11 million for CD8+ cells. The paper's findings and limits, for the study overall: Twenty-nine CD8+ CDR3 sequences were found to be shared between patients and controls, but these sequences appeared to be highly expressed in patients and within the immunodominant clones of the patients. Between patients and healthy controls, no significant difference in CD8+ Simpson's diversity was found (P=0.060).

In this study, sorted CD4+ and CD8+ T cells from the blood of healthy subjects and of severe aplastic anemia patients had their TCR repertoires deep-sequenced. Ficoll-Paque density gradient centrifugation was used to isolate peripheral blood mononuclear cells. Before DNA extraction, CD4+ and CD8+ T cells were sorted with FACS or magnetic beads. The CDR3 starts with the cysteine, ends with the phenylalanine, and has 14 residues. Just the 42-base CDR3 DNA is kept, in frame starting at base 1. V is pared back by 2 bases and J by 5 bases, with 13 bases lying between the germline termini. As encoded in the germline V gene, CDR1 is WSHSY while CDR2 is SAAADI. Genomic DNA was used as template for profiling of TCR beta VDJ combinations and CDR3 sequences. An Illumina HiSeq 2000 was used for TCR repertoire sequencing. The original methods were these. TRBV/TRBJ rearrangement plots, CDR3 size and DJ length profiles, and Simpson's diversity index were used to evaluate the repertoires. The most abundant DNA sequence in the deep sequencing data was defined as the immunodominant clone. CDR3 amino acid sequences were checked for sharing between subjects and were compared against published repertoires and the VDJdb database. TCRdb's own reprocessing of the public reads used fastp at Q25 and MiXCR and kept productive beta chains. Rows with a matching CDR3 protein are joined into one entry that keeps the most common DNA and genes. Here the V and J calls rest on TCRdb's processing, not on the authors' analysis. In all, the sample holds 40,000 to 45,000 distinct CDR3 sequences, and around 67% of those were seen once. The ten biggest clones cover roughly a quarter of the sample.

In the case of this clonotype: Its antigen has not been determined. No much larger clonotype is one base removed from it; base qualities were not supplied.

The rearrangement combines TRBV10-2 with TRBJ2-7, and the D gene may be TRBD1, 6 bases matching. Sequenced material: sorted CD4+, CD8+, or CD8+CD57+ T cells (not recorded which) from PBMCs. The receptor was derived from a human donor in good health, serving as a control. The sequenced DNA is TGCGCCAGCAGTGAGAGTGGCAGGGGCGACGAGCAGTACTTC. Its translation reads: CASSESGRGDEQYF.